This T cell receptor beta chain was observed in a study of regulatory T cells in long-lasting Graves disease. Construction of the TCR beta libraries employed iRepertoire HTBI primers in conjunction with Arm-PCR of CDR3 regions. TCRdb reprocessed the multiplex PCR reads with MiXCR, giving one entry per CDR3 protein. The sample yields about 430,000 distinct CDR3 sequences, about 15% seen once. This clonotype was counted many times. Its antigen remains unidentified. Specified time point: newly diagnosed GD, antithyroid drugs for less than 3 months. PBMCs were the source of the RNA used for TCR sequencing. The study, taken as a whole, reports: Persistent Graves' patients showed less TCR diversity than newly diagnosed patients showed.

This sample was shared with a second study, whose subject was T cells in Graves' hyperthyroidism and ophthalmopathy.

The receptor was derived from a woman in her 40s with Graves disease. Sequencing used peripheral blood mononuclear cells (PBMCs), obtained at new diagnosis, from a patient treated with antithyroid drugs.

This CDR3 is CASSPDRVSSYEQYF. CDR3 in DNA: TGTGCCAGCAGTCCGGACAGGGTTAGCTCCTACGAGCAGTACTTC. The rearrangement links TRBV28 to TRBJ2-7; 8 bases fit TRBD1. Germline V CDR1 and CDR2: MDHEN, SYDVKM. J gave up 0 bases and V 5 bases, and 6 bases lay outside the gene matches. CDR3 length equals 15 residues. Looking up the rest from reference TRBV28 and TRBJ2-7 gives the full variable domain: DVKVTQSSRYLVKRTGEKVFLECVQDMDHENMFWYRQDPGLGLRLIYFSYDVKMKEKGDIPEGYSVSREKKERFSLILESASTNQTSMYLCASSPDRVSSYEQYFGPGTRLTVT.